This T cell receptor beta chain is from a study of OX40 agonist ivuxolimab in advanced cancers. Study details: At 0.01 to 10 mg/kg, ivuxolimab was administered intravenously to patients every 2 weeks. Whole-study findings and limits: Specificity for antigen went undetermined in the expanded peripheral T cells.

CDR1 is SGHAT and CDR2 is FQNNGV in the germline V gene. V lost 3 bases and J 3 bases, leaving 18 bases between the germline ends. The CDR3 has 16 residues. This clone came up many times. The target antigen is unknown. Repertoires were generated with immunoSEQ multiplex PCR, while TCRdb's copy carries only in-frame clones and drops some. In the table there are tens of thousands of clones, 80% to 95% of which are singletons. The source was CD4+ or CD8+ T cells sorted from blood, collected in a trial of the OX40 agonist ivuxolimab. This chain connects TRBV11-2 to TRBJ2-7; D is perhaps TRBD1 or TRBD2 (6 bases each). This sequence originates from an adult with an advanced solid tumor such as melanoma, head and neck, liver or kidney cancer. CDR3 bases: TGTGCCAGCAGCTTTTACGTGGGGGGCCTTATCTACGAGCAGTACTTC. This codes for CASSFYVGGLIYEQYF.